The 16 T cell receptor beta chains below come from one sample, sequenced in a study of blood T cell repertoires in COVID-19. Clones were read by immunoSEQ multiplex PCR, and TCRdb kept only the in-frame ones, dropping some. The profile shows 84,000 or so clones, 75% to 85% of them singletons. Sequencing was performed on peripheral blood. The source is a man aged 55 to 70 with COVID-19, enrolled during active disease.

The genes are TRBV6-5 and TRBJ1-1, with D perhaps matching TRBD1 (5 bases). From germline, CDR1 is MNHEY and CDR2 SVGAGI. The CDR3 spans 15 residues. V was pared by 8 bases and J by 3 bases, with 19 bases between. Here the CDR3 DNA reads TGTGCCAGCGGGGCCGTGGGGTCGGGGGACACTGAAGCTTTCTTT. Translated: CASGAVGSGDTEAFF.

This chain uses TRBV5-1 with TRBJ1-2, with 9 bases aligning to TRBD1. The junction had 4 bases not matched to a gene; V was cut back by 0 bases and J by 7 bases. The germline V gene encodes CDR1 SGHRS and CDR2 YFSETQ. The CDR3 has 14 amino acids. In nucleotides, the CDR3 is TGCGCCAGCAGCTTGGACAGGGGGCGAGTTGGCTACACCTTC. It codes for CASSLDRGRVGYTF.

This chain uses TRBV27 with TRBJ2-3, with 9 positions matching TRBD2. J gave up 2 bases and V 3 bases, and 6 bases lay outside the gene matches. Per the germline V gene, CDR1 is MNHEY and CDR2 is SMNVEV (reference sequence). The CDR3 is 16 residues long. In nucleotides, the CDR3 is TGTGCCAGCAGTTTTTGGGCGGGAGGGAACACAGATACGCAGTATTTT. This translates into CASSFWAGGNTDTQYF.

J is TRBJ1-5 and V is TRBV6-2 or TRBV6-3; D gene unclear. This CDR3 contains 13 residues. Germline V gene sequence: CDR1 MNHEY, CDR2 SVGEGT. Trimming removed 5 bases at V and 11 bases at J, with 16 bases between. The CDR3 spells CASSRGRGEAQHF. CDR3 bases: TGTGCCAGCAGTCGAGGGCGGGGTGAGGCCCAGCATTTT.

The chain carries TRBV5-1 and TRBJ2-1; 7 nucleotides align to TRBD2. Germline V gene lookup returns CDR1 SGHRS and CDR2 YFSETQ. This CDR3 has 15 residues. V lost 4 bases and J lost 1; bases outside the gene matches: 5. CDR3 DNA: TGCGCCAGCAGCAGGGAGGGGTCGTCCTACAATGAGCAGTTCTTC. Translated: CASSREGSSYNEQFF.

The rearrangement uses TRBV30 and TRBJ2-5; TRBD2 aligns across 8 bases. CDR3 length: 14 amino acids. Germline values: CDR1 GTSNPN, CDR2 SVGIG (reference sequence). The ends lost 6 bases at V and 7 bases at J; junction bases unmatched: 13. The CDR3 sequence: CACNSAGGLGTQYF. The CDR3 nucleotides are TGTGCCTGCAACTCTGCGGGGGGACTGGGGACCCAGTACTTC. Using reference TRBV30 and TRBJ2-5 for the parts outside the CDR3, the full variable domain is SQTIHQWPATLVQPVGSPLSLECTVEGTSNPNLYWYRQAAGRGLQLLFYSVGIGQISSEVPQNLSASRPQDRQFILSSKKLLLSDSGFYLCACNSAGGLGTQYFGPGTRLLVL.

The rearrangement joins TRBV18 to TRBJ2-1; D unclear. Trimming cost V 3 bases and J 6 bases, with 6 bases left between them. Germline V lookup: CDR1 KGHSH, CDR2 LQKENI. The CDR3 sequence is 12 residues long. CDR3 protein: CASSPLGNEQFF. CDR3 nucleotide sequence: TGTGCCAGCTCACCTCTAGGCAATGAGCAGTTCTTC.

The V call is TRBV5-6, the J call TRBJ2-1; 8 bases are shared with TRBD1. Germline trimming cut 6 bases from V and 1 base from J; bases unmatched to any gene: 12. The CDR3 runs 17 residues. CDR1 and CDR2 (germline): SGHDT, YYEEEE. CDR3 sequence: CASTYLRGRESYNEQFF. In DNA, the CDR3 is TGTGCCAGCACCTACCTCAGGGGGCGGGAATCCTACAATGAGCAGTTCTTC.

The V and J genes are TRBV3-1 (or the pseudogene TRBV3-2) and TRBJ1-5; D uncertain. V was clipped by 0 bases and J by 1 base, with 10 bases between them. CDR1 is LGHDT, CDR2 YNNKEL, per germline (reference sequence). This CDR3 comprises 16 residues. The CDR3 loop reads CASSQDATTSNQPQHF. CDR3 sequence (DNA): TGTGCCAGCAGCCAAGACGCCACAACGAGCAATCAGCCCCAGCATTTT.

The count of this clone is one. The V gene is TRBV7-2, the J gene TRBJ2-3; 10 bases match TRBD2. The germline V gene has CDR1 SGHTA and CDR2 FQGNSA. V was pared by 5 bases and J by 2 bases, with 7 bases of the junction left unmatched. This CDR3 region has 16 residues. CDR3: CASSLRTSGLTDTQYF. For the CDR3, the DNA is TGTGCCAGCAGCCTCAGGACTAGCGGACTCACAGATACGCAGTATTTT.

The rearrangement joins TRBV7-2 to TRBJ2-1, with 7 nucleotides matching TRBD1. With V trimmed by 5 bases and J by 7 bases, 11 bases remained unmatched. The germline V gene encodes CDR1 SGHTA and CDR2 FQGNSA. The CDR3 is made up of 15 amino acids. CDR3 sequence: CASSPGTVGGNEQFF. CDR3 DNA: TGTGCCAGCAGCCCAGGGACAGTTGGGGGTAATGAGCAGTTCTTC. Full variable domain (rest looked up from reference TRBV7-2 and TRBJ2-1): GAGVSQSPSNKVTEKGKDVELRCDPISGHTALYWYRQSLGQGLEFLIYFQGNSAPDKSGLPSDRFSAERTGGSVSTLTIQRTQQEDSAVYLCASSPGTVGGNEQFFGPGTRLTVL.

The chain employs TRBV19 and TRBJ2-7; 9 nucleotides line up with TRBD2. The V and J ends lost 6 bases and 2 bases, in that order; junction bases with no gene match: 11. Germline CDR1 and CDR2: LNHDA and SQIVND (reference sequence). The length of the CDR3 is 16 residues. The CDR3 region is CASSILPGLATYEQYF. The CDR3, as DNA: TGTGCCAGTAGCATTCTCCCGGGACTAGCCACCTACGAGCAGTACTTC.

V gene TRBV5-4 combines with J gene TRBJ2-3; 7 bases align to TRBD2. From germline, CDR1 is SGHNT and CDR2 YYREEE (reference sequence). V lost 2 bases, J lost 2 bases, and 8 bases stayed unmatched. This CDR3 contains 16 residues. The CDR3 sequence: CASSFRAGQYTDTQYF. The DNA for the CDR3 is TGTGCCAGCAGCTTCCGAGCGGGGCAATACACAGATACGCAGTATTTT.

This clone was picked up a small number of times. The gene calls are TRBV15 and TRBJ2-7, with D possibly TRBD1 on 5 matching bases. The CDR3 runs 13 residues. Germline V CDR1 and CDR2: LNHNV, YYDKDF (reference sequence). V lost 5 bases and J lost 2, with 10 bases in between. The CDR3 DNA reads TGTGCCACCAGCGTGCTAGGGGCCTACGAGCAGTACTTC. Residues: CATSVLGAYEQYF. Using reference TRBV15 and TRBJ2-7 for the parts outside the CDR3, the full variable domain is DAMVIQNPRYQVTQFGKPVTLSCSQTLNHNVMYWYQQKSSQAPKLLFHYYDKDFNNEADTPDNFQSRRPNTSFCFLDIRSPGLGDTAMYLCATSVLGAYEQYFGPGTRLTVT.

This clone was observed a handful of times. V is TRBV18 and J is TRBJ2-1; a weak D match, TRBD1 (5 bases). CDR1 KGHSH and CDR2 LQKENI come from the germline V gene. The V and J ends lost 6 bases and 8 bases respectively, with 11 bases between them. The CDR3 runs 12 residues. This chain's CDR3 is CASSQLGHEQFF. DNA for the CDR3: TGTGCCAGCTCGCAACTGGGGCATGAGCAGTTCTTC. Variable domain in full (rest from reference TRBV18 and TRBJ2-1): NAGVMQNPRHLVRRRGQEARLRCSPMKGHSHVYWYRQLPEEGLKFMVYLQKENIIDESGMPKERFSAEFPKEGPSILRIQQVVRGDSAAYFCASSQLGHEQFFGPGTRLTVL.

In DNA form, the CDR3 reads TGTGCCAGCAGCCCCGACAGGGGGTTGGCCTACGAGCAGTACTTC. This codes for CASSPDRGLAYEQYF. The V gene is TRBV6-5, the J gene TRBJ2-7; 9 nucleotides align to TRBD1. Germline V gene data show CDR1 as MNHEY and CDR2 as SVGAGI. With 6 bases clipped from V and 2 bases from J, the junction kept 8 bases outside the gene matches. There are 15 residues in the CDR3.